Given below is one T cell receptor (beta chain) in context. Its target is unknown. These data come from a study of CD8 T cells in ankylosing spondylitis. Study conclusions and caveats: CD8+ disease-linked clones were present at relatively low frequencies in blood. Researchers reportedly found disease-linked clones significantly enriched in matched ankylosing spondylitis synovial fluid.

V shed 0 bases, J shed 7 bases, and the junction held 10 bases outside the gene matches. Germline V gives CDR1 GTSNPN, CDR2 SVGIG (reference sequence). The CDR3 totals 15 residues. One entry per CDR3 protein, called by TCRdb with MiXCR from the 5' RACE reads. The table shows roughly 240,000 distinct CDR3 sequences, with 30% to 35% occurring only once. This rearrangement joins TRBV30 to TRBJ1-1; 8 bases agree with TRBD1. This TCR was recovered from a male donor with ankylosing spondylitis or in good health (not recorded which). Sequencing input: blood, either unsorted or a sorted T cell fraction (not recorded which). The CDR3 coding sequence is TGTGCCTGGAGTGTCCGGGACAGGCAAAGTAATGAAGCTTTCTTT. Its translation: CAWSVRDRQSNEAFF.